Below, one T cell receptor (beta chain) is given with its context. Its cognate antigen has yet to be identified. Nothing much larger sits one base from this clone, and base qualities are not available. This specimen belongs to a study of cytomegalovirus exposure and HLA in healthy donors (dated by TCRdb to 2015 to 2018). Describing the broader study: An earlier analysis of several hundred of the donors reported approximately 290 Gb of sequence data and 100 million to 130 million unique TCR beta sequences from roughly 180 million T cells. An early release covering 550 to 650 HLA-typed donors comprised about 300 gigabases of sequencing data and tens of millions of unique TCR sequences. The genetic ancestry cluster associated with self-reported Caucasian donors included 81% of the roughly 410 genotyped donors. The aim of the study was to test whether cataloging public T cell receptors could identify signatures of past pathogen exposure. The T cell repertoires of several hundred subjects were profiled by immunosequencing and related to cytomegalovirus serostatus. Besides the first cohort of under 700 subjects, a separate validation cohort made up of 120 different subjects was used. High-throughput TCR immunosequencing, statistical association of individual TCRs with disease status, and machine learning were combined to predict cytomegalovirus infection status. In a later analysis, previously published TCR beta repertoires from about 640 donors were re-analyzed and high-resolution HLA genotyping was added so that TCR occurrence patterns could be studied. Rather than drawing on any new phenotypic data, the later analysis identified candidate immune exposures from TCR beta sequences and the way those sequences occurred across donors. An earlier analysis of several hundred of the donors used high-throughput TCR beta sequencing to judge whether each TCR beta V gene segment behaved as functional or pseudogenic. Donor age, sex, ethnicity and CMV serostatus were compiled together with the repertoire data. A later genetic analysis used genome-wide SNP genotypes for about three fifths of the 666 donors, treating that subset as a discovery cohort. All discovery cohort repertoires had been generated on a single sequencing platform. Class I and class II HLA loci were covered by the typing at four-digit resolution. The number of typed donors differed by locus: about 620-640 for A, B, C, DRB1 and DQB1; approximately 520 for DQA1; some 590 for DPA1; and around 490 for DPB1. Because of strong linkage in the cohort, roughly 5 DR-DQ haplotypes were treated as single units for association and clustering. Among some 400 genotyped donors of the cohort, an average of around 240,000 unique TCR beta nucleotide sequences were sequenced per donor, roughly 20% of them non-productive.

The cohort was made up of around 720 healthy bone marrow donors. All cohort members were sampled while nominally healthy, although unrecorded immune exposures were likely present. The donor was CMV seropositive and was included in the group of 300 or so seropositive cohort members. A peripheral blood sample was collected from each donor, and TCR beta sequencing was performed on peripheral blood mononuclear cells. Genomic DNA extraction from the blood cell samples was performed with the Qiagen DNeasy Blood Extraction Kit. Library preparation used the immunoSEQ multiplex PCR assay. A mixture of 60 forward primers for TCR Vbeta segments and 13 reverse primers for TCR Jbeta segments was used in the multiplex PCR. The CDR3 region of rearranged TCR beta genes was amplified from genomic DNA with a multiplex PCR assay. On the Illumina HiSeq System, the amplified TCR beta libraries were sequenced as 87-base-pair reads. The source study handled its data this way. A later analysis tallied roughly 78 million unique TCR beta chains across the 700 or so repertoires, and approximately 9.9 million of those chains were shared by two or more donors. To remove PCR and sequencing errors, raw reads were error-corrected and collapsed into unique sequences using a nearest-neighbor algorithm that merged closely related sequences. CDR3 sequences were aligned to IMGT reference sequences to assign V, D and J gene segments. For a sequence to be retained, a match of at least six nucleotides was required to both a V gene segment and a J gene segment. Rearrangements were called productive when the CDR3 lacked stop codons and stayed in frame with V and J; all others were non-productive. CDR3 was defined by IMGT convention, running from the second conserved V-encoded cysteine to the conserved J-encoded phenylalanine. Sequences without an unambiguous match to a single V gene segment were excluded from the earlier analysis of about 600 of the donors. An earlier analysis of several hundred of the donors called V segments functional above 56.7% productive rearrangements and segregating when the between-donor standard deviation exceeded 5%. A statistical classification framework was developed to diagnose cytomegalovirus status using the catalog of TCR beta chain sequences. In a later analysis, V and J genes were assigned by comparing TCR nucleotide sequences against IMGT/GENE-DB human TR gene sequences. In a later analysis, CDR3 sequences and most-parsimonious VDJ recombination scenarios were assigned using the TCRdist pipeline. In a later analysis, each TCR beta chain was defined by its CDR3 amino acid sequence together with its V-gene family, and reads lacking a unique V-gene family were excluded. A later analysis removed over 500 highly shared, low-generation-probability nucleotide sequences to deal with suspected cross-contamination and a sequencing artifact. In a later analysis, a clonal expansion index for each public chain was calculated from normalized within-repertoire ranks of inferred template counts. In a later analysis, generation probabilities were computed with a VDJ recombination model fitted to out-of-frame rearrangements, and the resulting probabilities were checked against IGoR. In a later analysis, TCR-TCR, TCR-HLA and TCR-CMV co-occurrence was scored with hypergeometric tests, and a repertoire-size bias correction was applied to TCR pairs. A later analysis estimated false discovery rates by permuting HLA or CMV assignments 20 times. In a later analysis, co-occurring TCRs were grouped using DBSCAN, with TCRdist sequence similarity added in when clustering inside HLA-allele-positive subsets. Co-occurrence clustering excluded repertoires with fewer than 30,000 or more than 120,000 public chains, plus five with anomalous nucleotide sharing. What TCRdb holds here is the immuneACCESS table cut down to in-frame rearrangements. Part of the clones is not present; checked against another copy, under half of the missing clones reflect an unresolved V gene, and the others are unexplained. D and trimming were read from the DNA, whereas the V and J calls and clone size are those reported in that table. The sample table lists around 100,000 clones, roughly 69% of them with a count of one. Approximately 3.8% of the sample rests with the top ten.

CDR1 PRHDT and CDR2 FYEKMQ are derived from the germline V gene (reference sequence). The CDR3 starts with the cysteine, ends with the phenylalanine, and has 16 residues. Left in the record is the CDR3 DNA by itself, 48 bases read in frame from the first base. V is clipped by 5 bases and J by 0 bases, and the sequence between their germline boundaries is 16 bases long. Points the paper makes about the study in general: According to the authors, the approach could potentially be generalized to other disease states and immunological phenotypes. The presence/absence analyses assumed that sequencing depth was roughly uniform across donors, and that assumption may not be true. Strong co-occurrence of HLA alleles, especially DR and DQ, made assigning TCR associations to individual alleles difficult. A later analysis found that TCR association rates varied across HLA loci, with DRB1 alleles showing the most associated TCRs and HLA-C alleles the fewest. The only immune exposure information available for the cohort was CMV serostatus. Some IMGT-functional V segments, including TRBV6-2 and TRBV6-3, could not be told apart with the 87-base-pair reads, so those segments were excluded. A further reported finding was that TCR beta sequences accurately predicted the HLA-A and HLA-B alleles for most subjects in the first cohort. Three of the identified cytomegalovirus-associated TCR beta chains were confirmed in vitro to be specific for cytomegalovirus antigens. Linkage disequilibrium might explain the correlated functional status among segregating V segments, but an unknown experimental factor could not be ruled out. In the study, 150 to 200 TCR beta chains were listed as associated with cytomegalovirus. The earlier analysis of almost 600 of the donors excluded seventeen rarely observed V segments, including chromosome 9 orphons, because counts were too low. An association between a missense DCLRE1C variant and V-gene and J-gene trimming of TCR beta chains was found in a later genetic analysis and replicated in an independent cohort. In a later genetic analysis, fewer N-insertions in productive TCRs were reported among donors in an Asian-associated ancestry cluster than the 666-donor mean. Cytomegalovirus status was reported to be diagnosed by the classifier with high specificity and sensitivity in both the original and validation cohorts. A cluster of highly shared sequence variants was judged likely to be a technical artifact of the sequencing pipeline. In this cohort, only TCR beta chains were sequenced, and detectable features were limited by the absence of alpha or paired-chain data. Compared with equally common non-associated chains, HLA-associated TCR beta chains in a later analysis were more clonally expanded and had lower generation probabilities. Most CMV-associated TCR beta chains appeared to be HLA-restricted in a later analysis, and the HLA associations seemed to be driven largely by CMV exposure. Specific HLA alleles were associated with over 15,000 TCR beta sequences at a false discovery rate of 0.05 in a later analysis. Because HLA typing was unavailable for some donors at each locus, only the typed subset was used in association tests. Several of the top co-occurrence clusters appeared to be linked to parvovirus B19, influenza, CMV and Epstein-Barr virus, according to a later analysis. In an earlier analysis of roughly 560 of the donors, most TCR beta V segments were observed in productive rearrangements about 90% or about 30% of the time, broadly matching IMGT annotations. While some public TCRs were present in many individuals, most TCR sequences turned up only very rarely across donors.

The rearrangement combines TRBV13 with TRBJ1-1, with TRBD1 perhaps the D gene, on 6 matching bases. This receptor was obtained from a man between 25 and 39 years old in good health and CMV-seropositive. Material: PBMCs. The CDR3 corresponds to CASSLRQVGMNTEAFF. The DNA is TGTGCCAGCAGCCTCAGACAGGTAGGCATGAACACTGAAGCTTTCTTT.